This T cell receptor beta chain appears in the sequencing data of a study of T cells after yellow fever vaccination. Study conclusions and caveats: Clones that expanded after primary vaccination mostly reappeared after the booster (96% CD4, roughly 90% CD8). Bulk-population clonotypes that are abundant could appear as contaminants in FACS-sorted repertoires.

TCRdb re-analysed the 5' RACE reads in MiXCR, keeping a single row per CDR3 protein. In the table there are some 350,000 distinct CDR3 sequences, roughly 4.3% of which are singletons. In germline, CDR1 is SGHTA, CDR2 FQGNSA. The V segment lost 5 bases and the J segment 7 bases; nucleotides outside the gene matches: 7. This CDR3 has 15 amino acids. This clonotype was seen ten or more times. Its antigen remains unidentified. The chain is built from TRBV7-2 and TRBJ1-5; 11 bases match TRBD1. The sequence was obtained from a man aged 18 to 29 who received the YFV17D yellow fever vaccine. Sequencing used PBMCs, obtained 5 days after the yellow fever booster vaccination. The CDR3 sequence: CASSLGQGARQPQHF. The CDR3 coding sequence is TGTGCCAGCAGCCTCGGACAGGGGGCGAGACAGCCCCAGCATTTT. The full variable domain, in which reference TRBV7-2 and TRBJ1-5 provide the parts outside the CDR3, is GAGVSQSPSNKVTEKGKDVELRCDPISGHTALYWYRQSLGQGLEFLIYFQGNSAPDKSGLPSDRFSAERTGGSVSTLTIQRTQQEDSAVYLCASSLGQGARQPQHFGDGTRLSIL.